The 27 T cell receptor beta chains below all came from one sample that was sequenced in a study of beta chain features in type 1 diabetes. Expressed TCRB transcripts were sequenced because the isolated RNA had all been reverse transcribed beforehand. Sequenced by immunoSEQ multiplex PCR; TCRdb stores in-frame clones only, minus some. This sample has about 140,000 clones, with around 7% found just once. Sequenced sample: central memory CD4+ T cells from blood. These receptors all come from a woman between 25 and 40 years old in good health.

This rearrangement joins TRBV7-6 to TRBJ2-1; possible D gene TRBD2, 6 bases. The germline CDR1 and CDR2 sequences are SGHVS and FNYEAQ. V lost 5 bases and J lost 0, with 11 bases in between. This CDR3 is built from 15 residues. CDR3 DNA sequence: TGTGCCAGCAGCCGGGACTTCAGCTCCTACAATGAGCAGTTCTTC. This sequence encodes CASSRDFSSYNEQFF.

This clone has more than one count but fewer than ten. V gene TRBV4-3 combines with J gene TRBJ2-1; 8 nucleotides line up with TRBD2. Germline values: CDR1 LGHNA, CDR2 YSLEER. J was trimmed by 6 bases and V by 0 bases; bases with no gene match: 13. The CDR3 contains 18 residues. The CDR3 is CASSQDLSSGTESNEQFF. In DNA, the CDR3 is TGCGCCAGCAGCCAAGATTTGAGTAGCGGGACCGAATCCAATGAGCAGTTCTTC.

This clone occurred many times. The rearrangement joins TRBV7-9 to TRBJ2-3, with D unclear. The CDR3 is 13 residues long. Trimming removed 3 bases from V and 1 base from J, with 5 bases in between. Germline V gene lookup returns CDR1 SEHNR and CDR2 FQNEAQ (reference sequence). The DNA of the CDR3 is TGTGCCAGCAGCTTCACAGGCACAGATACGCAGTATTTT. It is translated as CASSFTGTDTQYF.

This clone was counted only a few times. This chain links TRBV5-1 with TRBJ2-1; TRBD1 matches 7 bases. The CDR3 spans 17 residues. Trimming cost V 6 bases and J 3 bases; bases outside gene matches: 15. The germline gives CDR1 SGHRS, CDR2 YFSETQ. This CDR3 reads CASKGSVGQLFYNEQFF. The CDR3 region has the DNA TGCGCCAGCAAGGGGTCGGTGGGACAGTTGTTCTACAATGAGCAGTTCTTC.

This clone showed up just a few times. The chain recombines TRBV19 with TRBJ2-7; tentative D call: TRBD2 (6 bases). The germline V gene encodes CDR1 LNHDA and CDR2 SQIVND (reference sequence). This CDR3 contains 15 residues. The V and J ends lost 6 bases and 0 bases respectively, with 15 bases between them. The CDR3: CASRPGGASSYEQYF. For the CDR3, the DNA is TGTGCCAGTAGGCCTGGAGGGGCCAGCTCCTACGAGCAGTACTTC.

This clone was observed a few times. The chain joins TRBV7-9 to TRBJ2-2, with TRBD2 identical over 8 bases. V shed 4 bases and J 7 bases; nucleotides not matched to a gene: 5. CDR1 is SEHNR and CDR2 is FQNEAQ in the germline V gene (reference sequence). The length of the CDR3 is 14 residues. CDR3 coding DNA: TGTGCCAGCAGCTGGGGACTAGATTACGGGGAGCTGTTTTTT. Translating it yields CASSWGLDYGELFF. The complete variable domain, with remaining parts taken from reference TRBV7-9 and TRBJ2-2, reads DTGVSQNPRHKITKRGQNVTFRCDPISEHNRLYWYRQTLGQGPEFLTYFQNEAQLEKSRLLSDRFSAERPKGSFSTLEIQRTEQGDSAMYLCASSWGLDYGELFFGEGSRLTVL.

The rearrangement uses TRBV6-1 and TRBJ2-7; the D is unclear. This CDR3 is 15 amino acids long. In germline, CDR1 is MNHNS, CDR2 SASEGT. The V and J ends lost 0 bases and 2 bases respectively, with 11 bases between them. This CDR3 is CASSEAWAGPYEQYF. In DNA form, the CDR3 reads TGTGCCAGCAGTGAAGCTTGGGCAGGCCCCTACGAGCAGTACTTC.

This clone appeared many times. V usage is TRBV29-1 and J usage is TRBJ2-1; 8 bases match TRBD1. V was clipped by 1 base and J by 7 bases; unmatched bases: 3. The CDR3 extends over 13 amino acids. Germline assignment: CDR1 SQVTM and CDR2 ANQGSEA. The CDR3 sequence is CSVEGTGGNEQFF. Here the CDR3 DNA reads TGCAGCGTTGAAGGAACAGGGGGGAATGAGCAGTTCTTC.

This clone turned up a few times. The rearrangement uses TRBV11-1 and TRBJ1-2; TRBD1 matches 7 bases. V was pared by 6 bases and J by 4 bases, with 11 bases of the junction left unmatched. This CDR3 is 15 amino acids long. Germline values: CDR1 SGHAT, CDR2 FQDESV (reference sequence). The CDR3 is CASSPGTEGGYGYTF. As DNA, the CDR3 is TGTGCCAGCAGTCCGGGGACAGAAGGAGGCTATGGCTACACCTTC.

The CDR3 nucleotides read TGTGCCAGCTCACCACAGGGGGACACCACCGGGGAGCTGTTTTTT. As protein: CASSPQGDTTGELFF. The rearrangement uses TRBV18 and TRBJ2-2; a possible D gene is TRBD1 (6 bases). CDR1 KGHSH and CDR2 LQKENI come from the germline V gene. This CDR3 spans 15 amino acids. V dropped 1 base and J dropped 4 bases, with 10 bases sitting between them.

Only a few counts were recorded for this clone. This chain links TRBV28 with TRBJ2-1; tentatively, D is TRBD2 (6 bases). CDR1 and CDR2 (germline): MDHEN, SYDVKM. There are 16 residues in the CDR3. V lost 2 bases and J 2 bases, leaving 13 bases between the germline ends. The CDR3 DNA is TGTGCCAGCAGTTTAGTTAGCGGAGGGACCTACAATGAGCAGTTCTTC. This codes for CASSLVSGGTYNEQFF.

This clone showed up many times. The J gene is TRBJ2-2, the V gene TRBV30; perhaps TRBD1 as D (6 bases). The germline V gene encodes CDR1 GTSNPN and CDR2 SVGIG (reference sequence). CDR3 length: 14 residues. Trimming removed 8 bases from V and 1 base from J, with 14 bases in between. The CDR3 bases are TGTGCCGGCAAACAGGGAGTGAACACCGGGGAGCTGTTTTTT. This sequence encodes CAGKQGVNTGELFF.

This clone was observed a handful of times. The J gene is TRBJ2-1, the V gene TRBV7-2, with TRBD2 matching 13 bases. With V trimmed by 5 bases and J by 1 base, 5 bases remained unmatched. The CDR3 covers 17 residues. Germline CDR1 and CDR2: SGHTA and FQGNSA. The CDR3 loop reads CASSPGLAGVSYNEQFF. The CDR3 DNA sequence: TGTGCCAGCAGCCCCGGACTAGCGGGAGTTTCCTACAATGAGCAGTTCTTC.

The table lists this clone with a few counts. The V and J genes are TRBV7-2 and TRBJ1-2; maybe TRBD1 (5 bases). V was shortened by 2 bases and J by 6 bases, with 7 bases between the two germline ends. Per germline, CDR1 SGHTA and CDR2 FQGNSA. The CDR3 totals 12 residues. This CDR3 is CASSLWGDGYTF. The CDR3 DNA sequence: TGTGCCAGCAGCTTATGGGGGGATGGCTACACCTTC.

This clone showed up just a few times. This sequence joins TRBV6-6 and TRBJ2-5, with 7 nucleotides matching TRBD1. The CDR3 is made up of 15 amino acids. Losses at the gene ends were 5 bases for V and 5 bases for J; bases not matched to a gene: 11. Germline lookup yields CDR1 MNHNY and CDR2 SVGAGI (reference sequence). The CDR3 DNA follows: TGTGCCAGCAGTCACATTTTGACAGGGAAGGAGACCCAGTACTTC. This gives the protein CASSHILTGKETQYF.

V gene TRBV10-3 combines with J gene TRBJ2-7; 8 nucleotides line up with TRBD2. Germline loops: CDR1 ENHRY, CDR2 SYGVKD. This CDR3 spans 15 amino acids. V lost 6 bases, J lost 4 bases, and 11 bases stayed unmatched. CDR3 DNA: TGTGCCATCAGGGGAGTGAGCGGGAGTCTTTACGAGCAGTACTTC. Protein sequence: CAIRGVSGSLYEQYF.

The J gene is TRBJ2-3, the V gene TRBV18; D not resolved. Germline CDR1 reads KGHSH; CDR2 reads LQKENI. This CDR3 is 16 amino acids long. Trimming took off 0 bases at V and 0 bases at J, with 10 bases between the two ends. The CDR3 DNA is TGTGCCAGCTCACCACCGAGAACGTTTAGCACAGATACGCAGTATTTT. It specifies CASSPPRTFSTDTQYF.

V gene TRBV19 combines with J gene TRBJ1-1; D ambiguous. The length of the CDR3 is 14 residues. V gave up 2 bases and J gave up 0 bases, with 7 bases separating them. Per the germline V gene, CDR1 is LNHDA and CDR2 is SQIVND (reference sequence). The CDR3 nucleotides read TGTGCCAGTAGTATAAACACCCTGAACACTGAAGCTTTCTTT. It is translated as CASSINTLNTEAFF.

This clone was observed a few times. The gene calls are TRBV19 and TRBJ1-1; D unresolved. CDR1 and CDR2 (germline): LNHDA, SQIVND (reference sequence). The germline V and J ends were trimmed by 3 bases and 2 bases, with 19 bases remaining between them. This CDR3 is 17 amino acids long. CDR3 DNA sequence: TGTGCCAGTAGTATCCCCCGGGATGCTGGGCAAAACACTGAAGCTTTCTTT. Translated: CASSIPRDAGQNTEAFF.

This clone has only a few counts. This chain uses TRBV11-1 with TRBJ1-1, with D possibly being TRBD1 (6 bases). Trimming left V 5 bases short and J 1 base short, with 11 bases between. The CDR3 is made up of 14 amino acids. Germline V gene lookup returns CDR1 SGHAT and CDR2 FQDESV (reference sequence). CDR3 sequence: CASSPTGSNTEAFF. CDR3 nucleotides: TGTGCCAGCAGCCCCACAGGGTCGAACACTGAAGCTTTCTTT.

This clone was observed a handful of times. V gene TRBV14 combines with J gene TRBJ1-2; D gene unclear. V gave up 1 base and J gave up 2 bases, with 8 bases separating them. From germline, CDR1 is SGHDN and CDR2 FVKESK. This CDR3 region has 14 residues. The DNA for the CDR3 is TGTGCCAGCAGCCAAGGATCCGGGAACTATGGCTACACCTTC. It specifies CASSQGSGNYGYTF.

The chain joins TRBV30 to TRBJ1-1, with D possibly being TRBD1 (6 bases). CDR1 is GTSNPN, CDR2 SVGIG, per germline (reference sequence). The CDR3 has 15 amino acids. The V end was cut by 0 bases, the J end by 4 bases, with 15 bases between. The CDR3 sequence: CAWSVSVQGGTEAFF. CDR3 in DNA: TGTGCCTGGAGTGTATCGGTACAGGGCGGCACTGAAGCTTTCTTT.

This clone has at least ten counts. The chain joins TRBV5-1 to TRBJ2-3; D is uncertain. The V end was cut by 5 bases, the J end by 0 bases, with 10 bases between. Germline values: CDR1 SGHRS, CDR2 YFSETQ. The CDR3 is 14 residues long. The CDR3 reads CASSTTASTDTQYF. CDR3 sequence (DNA): TGCGCCAGCAGTACGACTGCTAGCACAGATACGCAGTATTTT.

This clone was seen only a few times. This chain joins TRBV30 and TRBJ2-3; 8 nucleotides agree with TRBD2. The V gene end was trimmed by 3 bases and the J gene end by 1 base; junction bases not matched to a gene: 12. This CDR3 is 17 amino acids long. The germline gives CDR1 GTSNPN, CDR2 SVGIG (reference sequence). The CDR3 reads CAWRREGLAGRTDTQYF. As DNA, the CDR3 is TGTGCCTGGAGGCGCGAGGGGCTAGCGGGTCGCACAGATACGCAGTATTTT. The full variable domain, with the rest looked up from reference TRBV30 and TRBJ2-3, is SQTIHQWPATLVQPVGSPLSLECTVEGTSNPNLYWYRQAAGRGLQLLFYSVGIGQISSEVPQNLSASRPQDRQFILSSKKLLLSDSGFYLCAWRREGLAGRTDTQYFGPGTRLTVL.

This rearrangement joins TRBV7-2 to TRBJ2-7, with TRBD2 matching over 7 bases. This CDR3 comprises 15 residues. Unmatched junction bases numbered 10, after V lost 8 bases and J lost 0 bases. Germline V gene data show CDR1 as SGHTA and CDR2 as FQGNSA. In DNA, the CDR3 is TGTGCCAGCTCGGCTCTAGCGGTGAGCTCCTACGAGCAGTACTTC. This gives the protein CASSALAVSSYEQYF.

Ten or more counts support this clone. This chain joins TRBV7-2 and TRBJ2-3; tentative D call: TRBD2 (6 bases). Trimming took off 3 bases at V and 0 bases at J, with 16 bases between the two ends. The CDR3 covers 17 residues. Germline V lookup: CDR1 SGHTA, CDR2 FQGNSA. The CDR3 DNA reads as TGTGCCAGCAGCTTTGCAGGAGGGACCGCAAGCACAGATACGCAGTATTTT. It encodes CASSFAGGTASTDTQYF.

This clone was observed once. The V call is TRBV28, the J call TRBJ1-2, with 9 bases lining up with TRBD1. The V segment lost 6 bases and the J segment 4 bases; nucleotides outside the gene matches: 9. Germline lookup yields CDR1 MDHEN and CDR2 SYDVKM. The CDR3 length is 15 residues. CDR3 amino acids: CASSPGQGLIYGYTF. DNA of the CDR3: TGTGCCAGCAGCCCCGGACAGGGGTTGATCTATGGCTACACCTTC.